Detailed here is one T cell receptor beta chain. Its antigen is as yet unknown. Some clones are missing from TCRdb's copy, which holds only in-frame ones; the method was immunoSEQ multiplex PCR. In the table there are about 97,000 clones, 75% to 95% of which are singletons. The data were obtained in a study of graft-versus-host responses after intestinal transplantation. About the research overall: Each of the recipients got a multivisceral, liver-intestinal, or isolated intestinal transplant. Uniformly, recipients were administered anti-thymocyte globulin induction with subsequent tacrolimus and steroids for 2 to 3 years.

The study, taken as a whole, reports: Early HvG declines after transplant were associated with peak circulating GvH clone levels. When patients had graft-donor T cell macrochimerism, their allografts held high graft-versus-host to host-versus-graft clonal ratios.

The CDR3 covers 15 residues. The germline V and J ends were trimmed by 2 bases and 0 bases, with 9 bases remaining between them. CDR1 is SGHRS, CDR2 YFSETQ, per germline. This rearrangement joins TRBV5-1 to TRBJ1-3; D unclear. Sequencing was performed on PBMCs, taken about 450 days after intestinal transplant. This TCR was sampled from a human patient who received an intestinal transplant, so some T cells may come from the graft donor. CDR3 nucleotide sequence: TGCGCCAGCAGCTTAGGCGGAAACTCTGGAAACACCATATATTTT. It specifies CASSLGGNSGNTIYF.